One sample yielded the 26 T cell receptor beta chains listed below, sequenced in a study of blood T cell repertoires in COVID-19. Libraries were prepared by immunoSEQ multiplex PCR; TCRdb keeps only in-frame clonotypes and omits some of them. The sample shows a few hundred thousand clones, approximately 90% of them seen only once. The sample was peripheral blood. These receptors were obtained from a woman in her thirties or forties with acute or convalescent COVID-19.

The chain uses TRBV19 and TRBJ2-1, with TRBD2 matching 9 bases. In germline, CDR1 is LNHDA, CDR2 SQIVND (reference sequence). With V trimmed by 8 bases and J by 9 bases, 8 bases remained unmatched. The CDR3 extends over 13 amino acids. The CDR3 protein is CASGGGARGEQFF. CDR3 coding DNA: TGTGCCAGTGGCGGGGGGGCCCGTGGTGAGCAGTTCTTC.

This clone was seen only once. This chain connects TRBV18 to TRBJ1-2; possibly TRBD1 for D (5 bases). Trimming removed 4 bases at V and 0 bases at J, with 12 bases between. The germline CDR1 and CDR2 sequences are KGHSH and LQKENI. The CDR3 has 15 residues. CDR3 DNA sequence: TGTGCCAGCTCACAAATCAGGGAGGCTAACTATGGCTACACCTTC. Translating gives CASSQIREANYGYTF. The whole variable domain, filled in from reference TRBV18 and TRBJ1-2, reads NAGVMQNPRHLVRRRGQEARLRCSPMKGHSHVYWYRQLPEEGLKFMVYLQKENIIDESGMPKERFSAEFPKEGPSILRIQQVVRGDSAAYFCASSQIREANYGYTFGSGTRLTVV.

The chain uses TRBV4-1 and TRBJ1-1, with 8 bases fitting TRBD1. Trimming removed 0 bases from V and 5 bases from J; junction bases left unmatched: 8. The CDR3 consists of 16 residues. The germline V gene has CDR1 MGHRA and CDR2 YSYEKL. DNA for the CDR3: TGCGCCAGCAGCCAAGAGAACAGACAGGGGAGGACTGAAGCTTTCTTT. It translates to CASSQENRQGRTEAFF.

The rearrangement uses TRBV7-9 and TRBJ1-3; D is possibly TRBD1 (5 bases). Trimming took off 5 bases at V and 3 bases at J, with 14 bases between the two ends. Germline CDR1 is SEHNR and CDR2 is FQNEAQ (reference sequence). The CDR3 length is 15 residues. CDR3 DNA sequence: TGTGCCAGCAGCCTTCGCCAGGGTGGTGGAAACACCATATATTTT. Translated: CASSLRQGGGNTIYF. Supplemented by reference TRBV7-9 and TRBJ1-3, the full variable domain reads DTGVSQNPRHKITKRGQNVTFRCDPISEHNRLYWYRQTLGQGPEFLTYFQNEAQLEKSRLLSDRFSAERPKGSFSTLEIQRTEQGDSAMYLCASSLRQGGGNTIYFGEGSWLTVV.

The chain recombines TRBV14 with TRBJ1-1, with unresolved D. This CDR3 is built from 16 residues. Germline CDR1 is SGHDN and CDR2 is FVKESK. V lost 0 bases, J lost 1 base, and 12 bases lay in between. The CDR3 loop is CASSQDVGVRNTEAFF. In DNA, the CDR3 is TGTGCCAGCAGCCAAGATGTCGGGGTGCGGAACACTGAAGCTTTCTTT.

The CDR3 here is CASSYQWNTEAFF. The DNA for the CDR3 is TGTGCCAGCTCTTATCAGTGGAACACTGAAGCTTTCTTT. The genes are TRBV3-1 (or the pseudogene TRBV3-2) and TRBJ1-1; D is undetermined. The ends were cut back, 8 bases at V and 1 base at J, with 11 bases in the middle. Germline values: CDR1 LGHDT, CDR2 YNNKEL (reference sequence). The CDR3 has 13 amino acids.

The V call is TRBV7-9, the J call TRBJ2-2; 10 bases are shared with TRBD1. V shed 5 bases, J shed 6 bases, and the junction held 9 bases outside the gene matches. Per germline, CDR1 SEHNR and CDR2 FQNEAQ (reference sequence). The length of the CDR3 is 16 residues. In nucleotides, the CDR3 is TGTGCCAGCAGCACACCGGGACAGGGGATACCCGGGGAGCTGTTTTTT. Protein sequence: CASSTPGQGIPGELFF.

This chain links TRBV19 with TRBJ1-3, with TRBD1 matching over 9 bases. The CDR3 sequence is 15 residues long. V was pared by 2 bases and J by 4 bases, with 3 bases of the junction left unmatched. Germline V gene lookup returns CDR1 LNHDA and CDR2 SQIVND (reference sequence). CDR3 residues: CASSIRDREGNTIYF. As DNA, the CDR3 is TGTGCCAGTAGTATAAGGGACAGGGAAGGAAACACCATATATTTT.

V and J are TRBV3-1 (or the pseudogene TRBV3-2) and TRBJ1-1; D is uncertain. The CDR3 is 16 amino acids. In germline, CDR1 is LGHDT, CDR2 YNNKEL (reference sequence). Trimming stripped 0 bases from V and 3 bases from J, with 14 bases between. The CDR3 DNA is TGTGCCAGCAGCCAAGACACAGTGGGCGGGGACACTGAAGCTTTCTTT. Its translation: CASSQDTVGGDTEAFF.

This chain joins TRBV15 and TRBJ2-1; D might be TRBD2 (5 bases). The CDR3 totals 13 residues. Trimming left V 5 bases short and J 3 bases short, with 8 bases between. Looked up from germline, CDR1 is LNHNV and CDR2 is YYDKDF (reference sequence). The chain's CDR3 is CATSRRDYNEQFF. The CDR3 nucleotides are TGTGCCACCAGCCGCCGGGACTACAATGAGCAGTTCTTC.

This chain connects TRBV6-4 to TRBJ1-1; D uncertain. With 2 bases removed from V and 5 bases from J, the gap between germline ends came to 3 bases. Germline CDR1 and CDR2: MRHNA and SNTAGT. This CDR3 spans 11 amino acids. CDR3 sequence (DNA): TGTGCCAGCAGTGACCTGACTGAAGCTTTCTTT. This sequence encodes CASSDLTEAFF.

The J gene is TRBJ2-3, the V gene TRBV6-4; 8 positions match TRBD2. J was trimmed by 5 bases and V by 5 bases; bases with no gene match: 6. The germline V gene encodes CDR1 MRHNA and CDR2 SNTAGT. The CDR3 is 14 amino acids. The CDR3, as DNA: TGTGCCAGCAGTTTACGGGGGGGGCGAGATACGCAGTATTTT. Its protein is CASSLRGGRDTQYF.

CDR3 protein: CASSSRTGDYEAFF. In DNA form, the CDR3 reads TGTGCCAGCAGCTCGAGAACAGGGGATTACGAAGCTTTCTTT. The chain uses TRBV5-8 and TRBJ1-1; 7 nucleotides line up with TRBD1. After removal of 3 bases from V and 8 bases from J, the junction contained 10 bases not matched to a gene. CDR3 length equals 14 residues. Germline values: CDR1 SGHTS, CDR2 YDEGEE. Supplemented by reference TRBV5-8 and TRBJ1-1, the full variable domain reads EAGVTQSPTHLIKTRGQQATLRCSPISGHTSVYWYQQALGLGLQFLLWYDEGEERNRGNFPPRFSGRQFPNYSSELNVNALELEDSALYLCASSSRTGDYEAFFGQGTRLTVV.

This rearrangement joins TRBV7-6 to TRBJ2-7; 8 bases are a match to TRBD1. Germline V gene lookup returns CDR1 SGHVS and CDR2 FNYEAQ. This CDR3 region has 14 residues. V lost 5 bases to trimming and J lost 5 bases; unmatched junction nucleotides: 8. CDR3 residues: CASSRGQGYHEQYV. The CDR3 DNA is TGTGCCAGCAGCCGAGGACAGGGTTACCACGAGCAGTACGTC.

The CDR3: CASSLVGVAEETQYF. CDR3 DNA sequence: TGTGCCAGCAGCTTAGTTGGGGTAGCGGAAGAGACCCAGTACTTC. The gene calls are TRBV7-8 and TRBJ2-5; a possible D gene is TRBD2 (6 bases). In germline, CDR1 is SGHVS, CDR2 FQNEAQ. The V and J ends lost 1 base and 3 bases respectively, with 12 bases between them. The CDR3 totals 15 residues.

The J gene is TRBJ1-1, the V gene TRBV13; TRBD1 aligns across 8 bases. V gave up 5 bases and J gave up 5 bases; unmatched junction bases: 4. This CDR3 comprises 13 residues. Looked up from germline, CDR1 is PRHDT and CDR2 is FYEKMQ (reference sequence). The CDR3: CASSVNRGTEAFF. The CDR3 coding sequence is TGTGCCAGCAGCGTAAACAGGGGGACTGAAGCTTTCTTT.

This chain uses TRBV2 with TRBJ1-1; TRBD1 agrees at 7 bases. V was pared by 5 bases and J by 5 bases, with 2 bases of the junction left unmatched. The CDR3 length is 12 residues. The germline CDR1 and CDR2 sequences are SNHLY and FYNNEI. CDR3 sequence reads: CASSRDRTEAFF. The CDR3 DNA sequence: TGTGCCAGCAGTAGGGACAGAACTGAAGCTTTCTTT.

This clone was counted only a few times. The chain combines TRBV11-2 with TRBJ1-3; no clear D gene. Between the trimmed V and J ends, which lost 3 bases and 0 bases, there was a span of 9 bases. CDR1 and CDR2 from the germline V gene are SGHAT and FQNNGV. This CDR3 spans 15 amino acids. The CDR3 DNA is TGTGCCAGCAGCTTTGTCAGCGGCTCTGGAAACACCATATATTTT. Protein product: CASSFVSGSGNTIYF. Full variable domain (missing parts from reference TRBV11-2 and TRBJ1-3): EAGVAQSPRYKIIEKRQSVAFWCNPISGHATLYWYQQILGQGPKLLIQFQNNGVVDDSQLPKDRFSAERLKGVDSTLKIQPAKLEDSAVYLCASSFVSGSGNTIYFGEGSWLTVV.

The rearrangement joins TRBV2 to TRBJ2-2, with TRBD1 matching over 8 bases. CDR1 SNHLY and CDR2 FYNNEI come from the germline V gene. The V segment lost 4 bases and the J segment 5 bases; nucleotides outside the gene matches: 6. There are 15 residues in the CDR3. CDR3 coding DNA: TGTGCCAGCAGTGGCCGACAGGGGTGGACCGGGGAGCTGTTTTTT. The encoded protein is CASSGRQGWTGELFF. The variable domain in full, completed from reference TRBV2 and TRBJ2-2, reads EPEVTQTPSHQVTQMGQEVILRCVPISNHLYFYWYRQILGQKVEFLVSFYNNEISEKSEIFDDQFSVERPDGSNFTLKIRSTKLEDSAMYFCASSGRQGWTGELFFGEGSRLTVL.

The gene calls are TRBV5-1 and TRBJ2-2, with 9 nucleotides matching TRBD2. The CDR3 is made up of 16 amino acids. The junction had 3 bases not matched to a gene; V was cut back by 3 bases and J by 0 bases. In germline, CDR1 is SGHRS, CDR2 YFSETQ. The CDR3 coding sequence is TGCGCCAGCAGCTACCCTAGCGGGGCGAACACCGGGGAGCTGTTTTTT. This sequence encodes CASSYPSGANTGELFF.

V is TRBV12-5 and J is TRBJ1-1; TRBD1 aligns across 10 bases. Losses at the gene ends were 7 bases for V and 11 bases for J; bases not matched to a gene: 13. CDR3 length equals 14 residues. CDR1 and CDR2 (germline): LGHNT, FRNRAP. The CDR3 nucleotides read TGTGCTAGTGCCAATCACGGGACAGGGGATTCGGCTTTCTTT. Protein product: CASANHGTGDSAFF.

J is TRBJ2-2 and V is TRBV6-5, with TRBD2 identical over 8 bases. This CDR3 region has 15 residues. V dropped 11 bases and J dropped 0; count of bases not matched to a gene: 8. Germline-derived CDR1 and CDR2 are MNHEY and SVGAGI. The CDR3 nucleotides are TGTGCCGGCAAGGAGACTAGCGCGAACACCGGGGAGCTGTTTTTT. Its translation: CAGKETSANTGELFF.

The V gene is TRBV5-6, the J gene TRBJ1-6; D is undetermined. CDR1 is SGHDT, CDR2 YYEEEE, per germline. Trimming stripped 5 bases from V and 0 bases from J, with 3 bases between. CDR3 length: 13 residues. For the CDR3, the DNA is TGTGCCAGCAGGAGCTCCTATAATTCACCCCTCCACTTT. This sequence encodes CASRSSYNSPLHF.

The chain has TRBV27 and TRBJ1-5; TRBD1 is a possible D gene (5 bases). The CDR3 spans 14 residues. V dropped 7 bases and J dropped 6 bases, with 16 bases sitting between them. Germline CDR1 MNHEY, CDR2 SMNVEV (reference sequence). The CDR3 region is CASTDRQGGQPQHF. Written as DNA, the CDR3 is TGTGCCAGCACCGACCGTCAGGGCGGTCAGCCCCAGCATTTT.

The chain joins TRBV3-1 (or the pseudogene TRBV3-2) to TRBJ1-1; the D gene is possibly TRBD1 (6 bases). CDR1 and CDR2 (germline): LGHDT, YNNKEL (reference sequence). This CDR3 is 14 amino acids long. Trimming stripped 2 bases from V and 1 base from J, with 8 bases between. The DNA of the CDR3 is TGTGCCAGCAGCCAAATGGGACAGAACACTGAAGCTTTCTTT. It codes for CASSQMGQNTEAFF.

The chain recombines TRBV5-6 with TRBJ2-3; 11 bases fit TRBD2. The germline gives CDR1 SGHDT, CDR2 YYEEEE. The V gene end was trimmed by 4 bases and the J gene end by 4 bases; junction bases not matched to a gene: 8. The CDR3 spans 16 residues. The CDR3 loop is CASSLLLAGVADTQYF. The CDR3 DNA is TGTGCCAGCAGCCTCCTACTAGCGGGGGTGGCAGATACGCAGTATTTT.